This T cell receptor (beta chain) was documented in a study of T cell responses to AZD1222 COVID-19 vaccine (dated by TCRdb to about 2021). At the level of the whole study: AZD1222 recipients with second doses at about 4 weeks or about 12 weeks were pooled, because spike-specific TCR depth and breadth did not differ between schedules. TCR sequencing covered over 230 trial participants: 200 to 220 given two doses of AZD1222 and approximately 26 given two doses of MenACWY control vaccine. Enrollment into the trials was organized by age into subgroups of 18-55, 56-69 and 70-plus years, and those subgroups contained roughly 160, 29 and 62 TCR-sequenced participants, respectively. On the study overall, not on this receptor specifically: The 56-69-year group was small, and its depth increase did not reach significance, likely because of low power. Because no day 14 peak-response samples were available, repertoires were characterized only after the peak T cell response. Reportedly, close to half of the unique spike-specific TCRs recognized epitopes lying outside the regions that are mutated in the B.1.351 and B.1.1.7 variants. After two AZD1222 doses, both the breadth and the depth of spike-specific TCRs were significantly higher than at day 0 and than in MenACWY recipients. The whole spike protein was spanned by vaccine-associated CD4 TCRs, and dominant responses were seen in regions 160-218 and 743-854. Conclusions about previously exposed vaccinees are limited because only six or seven AZD1222 recipients were SARS-CoV-2 seropositive at baseline. Participants were mostly white British, with more females than males. The authors suggested clonal diversity may have been underestimated.

The cysteine opens and the phenylalanine closes a CDR3 of 15 amino acids. The entry retains the CDR3 DNA only, 45 bases that are in frame from base 1. Trimmed from V: 4 bases; trimmed from J: 5 bases; junction bases lacking a gene match: 3. Sequences LGHNA (CDR1) and YSLEER (CDR2) are obtained from the germline V gene. The CDR3 regions of human TCRbeta chains were analyzed by immunosequencing. Per the source publication's procedure: TCRs in the repertoires were matched against a reference library of SARS-CoV-2-specific TCRs that had been generated with the MIRA antigen-specificity platform. Breadth meant the fraction of unique TCRs that were SARS-CoV-2-associated, whereas depth meant the fraction of total T cells that were SARS-CoV-2-associated. Using the MIRA data, every spike-specific TCR was mapped to the spike region that the TCR reacted to and assigned to either a CD4 or a CD8 class. Log10-transformed breadth and depth values were compared by one-way ANOVA with Sidak's multiple comparisons tests. Drawn from immuneACCESS, this table holds only the in-frame rearrangements with V and J called that TCRdb kept. Clones are partly lost; checked studies trace under half to an unresolved V gene and leave the rest unexplained. V and J calls and clone size are copied from that table; D and trimming were computed from the DNA. The sample table lists approximately 90,000 clones, roughly 92% of them with a count of one. The leading ten clones occupy roughly 12% of the sample.

Comment on this clone: Its recognized antigen is unknown. No base-level quality is on record; no much larger clone is a single base apart.

The time point label of this sample denotes: baseline before first vaccination. Vaccinee samples came from UK trials COV001 and COV002, including a single-blind randomized controlled phase 2/3 trial of AZD1222 (ChAdOx1 nCoV-19) in healthy adults. For TCRbeta chain sequencing, PBMC samples from trial participants were taken at day 0 and at day 28 after the second dose. The receptor comes from an adult in good health. Sequences were derived from peripheral blood, sampled on day 0 of AZD1222 vaccination. In this chain, TRBV4-3 is recombined with TRBJ2-2, with 11 junctional bases fitting TRBD1. The CDR3 in this case is CASSRTGGGTGELFF. The sequenced DNA: TGCGCCAGCAGCCGGACAGGGGGCGGTACCGGGGAGCTGTTTTTT.